Listed below are T cell receptor beta chains from one sample, sequenced in a study of STAT5B mutations in CD4+ large granular lymphocyte leukemia. Profiling relied on immunoSEQ multiplex PCR, and the TCRdb table lists in-frame clones only, not all of them. The sample carries fewer than 40,000 clones, less than 85% recorded once. Sequencing was performed on CD4+ T cells from blood buffy coats. These receptors came from a human donor in good health. Both conserved end residues are part of each CDR3. D genes are given only for firm matches. Size values are once, few and many counts, or a class for expanded clones, and some rows have none.

V	J	D	size	CDR3	DNA
TRBV5-6	TRBJ2-3	NA	NA	CASSLVGQTSTDTQYF	TGTGCCAGCAGCTTGGTTGGGCAGACAAGCACAGATACGCAGTATTTT
TRBV7-2	TRBJ2-5	NA	NA	CASSLAESAQYF	TGTGCCAGCAGCTTAGCTGAGTCGGCCCAGTACTTC
TRBV5-4	TRBJ1-6	NA	few	CASSSVTGPNNSPLHF	TGTGCCAGCAGCTCGGTCACAGGGCCCAATAATTCACCCCTCCACTTT
TRBV6-1	TRBJ2-1	TRBD2	NA	CASSEAVLAGTREQFF	TGTGCCAGCAGTGAAGCCGTGCTAGCGGGAACCCGTGAGCAGTTCTTC
TRBV5-1	TRBJ1-1	NA	NA	CASSFRTGMNTEAFF	TGCGCCAGCAGCTTCCGAACAGGGATGAACACTGAAGCTTTCTTT
TRBV18	TRBJ2-3	TRBD2	NA	CASSLGTSGTDTQYF	TGTGCCAGCTCACTTGGGACTAGCGGCACAGATACGCAGTATTTT
TRBV7-8	TRBJ1-5	NA	NA	CASSGRDGGNQPQHF	TGTGCCAGCAGCGGACGGGACGGAGGGAATCAGCCCCAGCATTTT
TRBV11-2	TRBJ2-1	TRBD1	NA	CASSLPRQGGEQFF	TGTGCCAGCAGCCTACCCAGACAGGGGGGTGAGCAGTTCTTC
TRBV4-3	TRBJ1-4	TRBD1	NA	CASSQAVSRGGEKLFF	TGCGCCAGCAGCCAAGCCGTTTCCAGGGGGGGAGAAAAACTGTTTTTT
TRBV6-1	TRBJ1-4	TRBD1	NA	CASSEARQGAGKLFF	TGTGCCAGCAGTGAAGCGAGGCAGGGGGCTGGGAAACTGTTTTTT
TRBV27	TRBJ1-1	NA	NA	CASSLLHPNTEAFF	TGTGCCAGCAGTCTCCTCCACCCGAACACTGAAGCTTTCTTT
TRBV5-1	TRBJ2-2	TRBD2	NA	CASSYGGGNTGELFF	TGCGCCAGCAGCTACGGGGGGGGGAACACCGGGGAGCTGTTTTTT
TRBV10-1	TRBJ2-3	TRBD1	NA	CASRADRGFLDCTDTQYF	TGCGCCAGCAGGGCCGACAGGGGTTTTTTAGATTGCACAGATACGCAGTATTTT
TRBV4-3	TRBJ1-2	NA	NA	CASSPALGTNYGYTF	TGCGCCAGCAGCCCAGCTCTGGGGACTAACTATGGCTACACCTTC
TRBV12-5	TRBJ2-2	NA	NA	CASGLAGELFF	TGTGCTAGTGGTTTGGCCGGGGAGCTGTTTTTT
TRBV11-3	TRBJ1-6	NA	NA	CASSLRPENSNSPLHF	TGTGCCAGCAGCTTACGGCCGGAGAATTCAAATTCACCCCTCCACTTT
TRBV29-1	TRBJ1-2	NA	NA	CSVEDSARGGARPNYGYTF	TGCAGCGTTGAAGATTCCGCTCGAGGGGGGGCCAGACCTAACTATGGCTACACCTTC
TRBV11-2	TRBJ1-1	TRBD1	NA	CASSLRGRGDTEAFF	TGTGCCAGCAGCTTAAGGGGGCGGGGGGACACTGAAGCTTTCTTT
TRBV19	TRBJ2-7	TRBD2	NA	CASSTPASGRFNEQYF	TGTGCCAGTAGTACCCCAGCCAGCGGGAGGTTCAACGAGCAGTACTTC
TRBV15	TRBJ1-5	NA	NA	CATSRDAGTAHF	TGTGCCACCAGCAGAGATGCGGGGACCGCGCATTTT
TRBV27	TRBJ2-7	TRBD2	NA	CASSREGGAGFYDGQYF	TGTGCCAGCAGTAGGGAGGGAGGAGCGGGATTTTACGACGGGCAGTACTTC
TRBV19	TRBJ2-1	TRBD2	NA	CASSRGLALYNEQFF	TGTGCCAGTAGTCGGGGACTAGCGCTCTACAATGAGCAGTTCTTC
TRBV9	TRBJ1-2	TRBD1	NA	CASSLTGDMANYGYTF	TGTGCCAGCAGCTTGACAGGGGACATGGCTAACTATGGCTACACCTTC
TRBV5-1	TRBJ2-1	TRBD2	NA	CASSAKLAGGNNEQFF	TGCGCCAGCAGCGCAAAACTAGCGGGAGGGAACAATGAGCAGTTCTTC
TRBV5-1	TRBJ1-1	NA	few	CASSLVGGPGTEAFF	TGCGCCAGCAGCTTGGTTGGGGGCCCCGGCACTGAAGCTTTCTTT
TRBV10-3	TRBJ1-5	TRBD1	few	CATQGMSNQPQHF	TGTGCCACACAGGGGATGAGCAATCAGCCCCAGCATTTT
TRBV7-2	TRBJ2-3	NA	NA	CASSLVWFDTQYF	TGTGCCAGCAGTTTAGTCTGGTTCGATACGCAGTATTTT
TRBV5-4	TRBJ2-1	TRBD2	few	CASSPLAGEDNEQFF	TGTGCCAGCAGCCCCTTAGCGGGAGAGGACAATGAGCAGTTCTTC
TRBV29-1	TRBJ1-3	TRBD1	medium-sized	CSVTRDRVGGTIYF	TGCAGCGTGACCCGGGACAGGGTTGGGGGCACCATATATTTT
TRBV7-9	TRBJ2-1	NA	NA	CASSLAGQIYNEQFF	TGTGCCAGCAGCTTAGCGGGACAAATCTACAATGAGCAGTTCTTC
TRBV6-1	TRBJ2-1	NA	NA	CATEGGRIGDEQFF	TGTGCCACCGAGGGGGGGCGCATCGGGGATGAGCAGTTCTTC
TRBV11-3	TRBJ2-3	TRBD1	NA	CASSFGTVTDTQYF	TGTGCCAGCAGCTTCGGGACAGTCACAGATACGCAGTATTTT
TRBV5-1	TRBJ2-7	NA	once	CASSQDGSNSYEQYF	TGCGCCAGCAGCCAGGACGGATCGAACTCCTACGAGCAGTACTTC
TRBV7-2	TRBJ2-1	NA	NA	CASTLAGGGRNEQFF	TGTGCCAGCACCCTCGCAGGGGGAGGTCGGAATGAGCAGTTCTTC
TRBV14	TRBJ2-3	NA	NA	CASSLRDFTDTQYF	TGTGCCAGCAGCCTACGGGACTTCACAGATACGCAGTATTTT
TRBV25-1	TRBJ2-6	TRBD1	NA	CASSASGTGSGANVLTF	TGTGCCAGCAGTGCCTCCGGGACAGGCTCTGGGGCCAACGTCCTGACTTTC
TRBV5-5	TRBJ2-7	TRBD2	NA	CASSLLAGEVGEQYF	TGTGCCAGCAGCTTACTAGCGGGGGAAGTTGGCGAGCAGTACTTC
TRBV29-1	TRBJ2-1	TRBD2	NA	CSASPFSGRVGEQFF	TGCAGCGCAAGCCCCTTTAGCGGGAGGGTCGGAGAGCAGTTCTTC
TRBV27	TRBJ2-1	NA	NA	CASSLEETSNEQFF	TGTGCCAGCAGTTTAGAGGAGACTAGCAATGAGCAGTTCTTC
TRBV4-3	TRBJ2-5	NA	NA	CASSQDRDWKTQYF	TGCGCCAGCAGCCAAGACAGGGATTGGAAGACCCAGTACTTC
TRBV6-1	TRBJ2-6	NA	NA	CASSVSGANVLTF	TGTGCCAGCAGTGTCTCTGGGGCCAACGTCCTGACTTTC
TRBV27	TRBJ1-2	TRBD1	NA	CASSSYGTGNYGYTF	TGTGCCAGCAGTTCCTACGGGACAGGGAACTATGGCTACACCTTC
TRBV7-9	TRBJ2-1	NA	NA	CASSYRLHNPEQFF	TGTGCCAGCAGCTACCGGCTACATAATCCTGAGCAGTTCTTC
TRBV27	TRBJ1-5	TRBD1	NA	CASSLHHGGGPGQPQHF	TGTGCCAGCAGTTTACACCATGGAGGGGGCCCTGGACAGCCCCAGCATTTT
TRBV18	TRBJ2-2	NA	NA	CATSLAGLNTGELFF	TGTGCCACCTCCCTGGCGGGGCTGAACACCGGGGAGCTGTTTTTT
TRBV7-8	TRBJ2-1	NA	NA	CASSPSSYNEQFF	TGTGCCAGCAGCCCGTCCTCCTACAATGAGCAGTTCTTC
TRBV29-1	TRBJ1-1	TRBD1	few	CSWGQGGNTEAFF	TGCAGCTGGGGACAGGGGGGGAACACTGAAGCTTTCTTT
TRBV6-1	TRBJ1-2	TRBD1	NA	CASSEATGGGYGYTF	TGTGCCAGCAGTGAAGCGACAGGGGGTGGCTATGGCTACACCTTC
TRBV15	TRBJ1-1	NA	few	CATRPGFQNTEAFF	TGTGCCACGAGACCCGGCTTCCAGAACACTGAAGCTTTCTTT
TRBV5-6	TRBJ1-2	NA	NA	CASSRDYGYTF	TGTGCCAGCTCCCGCGACTATGGCTACACCTTC